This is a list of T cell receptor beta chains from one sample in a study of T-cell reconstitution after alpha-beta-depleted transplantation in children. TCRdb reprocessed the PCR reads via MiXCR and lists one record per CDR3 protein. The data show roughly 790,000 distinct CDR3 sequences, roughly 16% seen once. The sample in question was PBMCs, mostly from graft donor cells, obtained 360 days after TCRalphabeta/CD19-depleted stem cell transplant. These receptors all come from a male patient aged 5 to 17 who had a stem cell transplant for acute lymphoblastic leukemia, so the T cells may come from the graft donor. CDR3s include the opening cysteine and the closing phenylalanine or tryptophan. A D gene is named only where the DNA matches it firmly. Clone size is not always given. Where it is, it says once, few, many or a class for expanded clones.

cdr3_aa: CASSKLDLELEQFF; cdr3_nt: TGTGCCAGCAGCAAATTGGACTTAGAACTGGAGCAGTTCTTC; clone_size: many; d_call: .; j_call: TRBJ2-1; v_call: TRBV21-1
cdr3_aa: CASSQPRRSNEQFF; cdr3_nt: TGCGCCAGCAGCCAACCTAGGAGATCCAATGAGCAGTTCTTC; clone_size: many; d_call: .; j_call: TRBJ2-1; v_call: TRBV4-1
cdr3_aa: CATSMGRETQYF; cdr3_nt: TGTGCCACCAGCATGGGGCGGGAGACCCAGTACTTC; clone_size: few; d_call: .; j_call: TRBJ2-5; v_call: TRBV24-1
cdr3_aa: CASSFMTGNYGYTF; cdr3_nt: TGTGCCAGCAGCTTTATGACAGGGAACTATGGCTACACCTTC; clone_size: few; d_call: TRBD1; j_call: TRBJ1-2; v_call: TRBV14
cdr3_aa: CASTPTGGIRKNEKLFF; cdr3_nt: TGTGCCAGCACCCCGACAGGGGGAATTAGGAAAAATGAAAAACTGTTTTTT; clone_size: few; d_call: TRBD1; j_call: TRBJ1-4; v_call: TRBV9
cdr3_aa: CASSQGASGRLSSYEQYF; cdr3_nt: TGCGCCAGCAGCCAAGGGGCTAGCGGGAGACTAAGCTCCTACGAGCAGTACTTC; clone_size: many; d_call: TRBD2; j_call: TRBJ2-7; v_call: TRBV4-1
cdr3_aa: CASSHDRGGYGYTF; cdr3_nt: TGTGCCAGCAGCCACGACCGAGGGGGTTATGGCTACACCTTC; clone_size: .; d_call: .; j_call: TRBJ1-2; v_call: TRBV9
cdr3_aa: CASSLWGAAGGSYEQYF; cdr3_nt: TGCGCCAGCAGCTTGTGGGGGGCAGCGGGAGGATCCTACGAGCAGTACTTC; clone_size: many; d_call: TRBD2; j_call: TRBJ2-7; v_call: TRBV5-1
cdr3_aa: CASSHRRAWGDTQYF; cdr3_nt: TGTGCCAGCAGCCACCGAAGGGCCTGGGGAGATACGCAGTATTTT; clone_size: .; d_call: .; j_call: TRBJ2-3; v_call: TRBV3-1
cdr3_aa: CASRSGGRGEQYF; cdr3_nt: TGTGCCAGCAGATCCGGGGGCAGGGGCGAGCAGTACTTC; clone_size: few; d_call: .; j_call: TRBJ2-7; v_call: TRBV6-6
cdr3_aa: CASSLSGYSDTQYF; cdr3_nt: TGTGCCAGCAGTTTGTCAGGGTACTCAGATACGCAGTATTTT; clone_size: few; d_call: .; j_call: TRBJ2-3; v_call: TRBV27
cdr3_aa: CASSPPGQSGRETQYF; cdr3_nt: TGCGCCAGCAGCCCCCCAGGGCAATCGGGACGGGAGACCCAGTACTTC; clone_size: .; d_call: .; j_call: TRBJ2-5; v_call: TRBV5-1
cdr3_aa: CASSQRETGETQYF; cdr3_nt: TGCGCCAGCAGCCAAAGAGAAACCGGAGAGACCCAGTACTTC; clone_size: .; d_call: .; j_call: TRBJ2-5; v_call: TRBV4-1
cdr3_aa: CASSFPTGNIQYF; cdr3_nt: TGTGCCAGCAGTTTCCCGACAGGGAACATTCAGTACTTC; clone_size: .; d_call: TRBD1; j_call: TRBJ2-4; v_call: TRBV12-3/TRBV12-4
cdr3_aa: CSGDRDHNEQFF; cdr3_nt: TGCAGCGGAGACAGGGACCACAATGAGCAGTTCTTC; clone_size: few; d_call: TRBD1; j_call: TRBJ2-1; v_call: TRBV29-1
cdr3_aa: CSVLGLRGPTYEQYF; cdr3_nt: TGCAGCGTTCTCGGGCTCAGGGGCCCCACCTACGAGCAGTACTTC; clone_size: .; d_call: .; j_call: TRBJ2-7; v_call: TRBV29-1
cdr3_aa: CASSLYAGGKETQYF; cdr3_nt: TGTGCCAGCAGCTTATACGCGGGAGGGAAAGAGACCCAGTACTTC; clone_size: .; d_call: TRBD2; j_call: TRBJ2-5; v_call: TRBV11-2
cdr3_aa: CASSVPGGTGELFF; cdr3_nt: TGCGCCAGCAGTGTACCGGGAGGTACCGGGGAGCTGTTTTTT; clone_size: once; d_call: TRBD2; j_call: TRBJ2-2; v_call: TRBV5-1
cdr3_aa: CAISEPGLAGTSYEQYF; cdr3_nt: TGTGCCATCAGTGAGCCGGGACTAGCGGGAACCTCCTACGAGCAGTACTTC; clone_size: few; d_call: TRBD2; j_call: TRBJ2-7; v_call: TRBV10-3
cdr3_aa: CASSLLAGVPTGELFF; cdr3_nt: TGTGCCAGCAGCCTACTAGCGGGAGTTCCGACCGGGGAGCTGTTTTTT; clone_size: .; d_call: TRBD2; j_call: TRBJ2-2; v_call: TRBV13
cdr3_aa: CSARDGRASGRVYEQYF; cdr3_nt: TGCAGTGCTAGAGATGGTCGGGCTAGCGGGAGGGTGTACGAGCAGTACTTC; clone_size: few; d_call: TRBD2; j_call: TRBJ2-7; v_call: TRBV20-1
cdr3_aa: CSAIFGNSYEQYF; cdr3_nt: TGCAGTGCTATTTTCGGGAACTCCTACGAGCAGTACTTC; clone_size: many; d_call: .; j_call: TRBJ2-7; v_call: TRBV20-1
cdr3_aa: CASSTGTQPYEQYF; cdr3_nt: TGTGCCAGTAGCACCGGGACCCAACCCTACGAGCAGTACTTC; clone_size: .; d_call: .; j_call: TRBJ2-7; v_call: TRBV19
cdr3_aa: CASRVSRHTGELFF; cdr3_nt: TGTGCCAGCAGAGTAAGCCGACACACCGGGGAGCTGTTTTTT; clone_size: many; d_call: .; j_call: TRBJ2-2; v_call: TRBV12-3/TRBV12-4
cdr3_aa: CASSLGMGAWQYF; cdr3_nt: TGTGCCAGCAGCTTGGGTATGGGAGCGTGGCAGTACTTC; clone_size: few; d_call: .; j_call: TRBJ2-7; v_call: TRBV5-6
cdr3_aa: CASSFETSVSPGGYEQYF; cdr3_nt: TGTGCCAGCAGCTTTGAGACTAGCGTCTCCCCAGGGGGCTACGAGCAGTACTTC; clone_size: few; d_call: .; j_call: TRBJ2-7; v_call: TRBV5-5
cdr3_aa: CASSPMGQERAFF; cdr3_nt: TGTGCCAGCTCACCAATGGGGCAGGAGCGAGCTTTCTTT; clone_size: .; d_call: .; j_call: TRBJ1-1; v_call: TRBV18
cdr3_aa: CASSPTGDPGELFF; cdr3_nt: TGTGCCAGCAGCCCAACAGGGGATCCAGGGGAGCTGTTTTTT; clone_size: few; d_call: TRBD1; j_call: TRBJ2-2; v_call: TRBV3-1
cdr3_aa: CSARGRPPSSTDTQYF; cdr3_nt: TGCAGTGCTAGAGGTCGGCCACCCTCTAGCACAGATACGCAGTATTTT; clone_size: .; d_call: .; j_call: TRBJ2-3; v_call: TRBV20-1
cdr3_aa: CASSRRRGAPEQFF; cdr3_nt: TGTGCCAGTAGTCGAAGACGGGGGGCTCCTGAGCAGTTCTTC; clone_size: few; d_call: .; j_call: TRBJ2-1; v_call: TRBV19
cdr3_aa: CASSSIRSSSYEQYF; cdr3_nt: TGTGCCAGCAGCTCAATACGTTCAAGCTCCTACGAGCAGTACTTC; clone_size: .; d_call: .; j_call: TRBJ2-7; v_call: TRBV7-8
cdr3_aa: CASSFNRNEQFF; cdr3_nt: TGCGCCAGCAGCTTTAACCGCAATGAGCAGTTCTTC; clone_size: .; d_call: .; j_call: TRBJ2-1; v_call: TRBV5-1
cdr3_aa: CASSPPDSSYNEQFF; cdr3_nt: TGTGCCAGCAGTCCTCCGGACAGCTCCTACAATGAGCAGTTCTTC; clone_size: .; d_call: .; j_call: TRBJ2-1; v_call: TRBV12-3/TRBV12-4
cdr3_aa: CAISDSGTGEQYF; cdr3_nt: TGTGCCATCAGTGACTCCGGAACAGGGGAGCAGTACTTC; clone_size: few; d_call: .; j_call: TRBJ2-7; v_call: TRBV10-3
cdr3_aa: CSATGDRLAQETQYF; cdr3_nt: TGCAGTGCTACCGGGGACAGGTTGGCCCAAGAGACCCAGTACTTC; clone_size: .; d_call: TRBD1; j_call: TRBJ2-5; v_call: TRBV20-1
cdr3_aa: CASSLGAGAINEQFF; cdr3_nt: TGCGCCAGCAGCTTAGGCGCGGGAGCGATCAATGAGCAGTTCTTC; clone_size: few; d_call: TRBD2; j_call: TRBJ2-1; v_call: TRBV5-1
cdr3_aa: CASSLSPNTGELFF; cdr3_nt: TGCGCCAGCAGCTTGTCCCCGAACACCGGGGAGCTGTTTTTT; clone_size: many; d_call: .; j_call: TRBJ2-2; v_call: TRBV5-1
cdr3_aa: CSAPHWDLADEQFF; cdr3_nt: TGCAGTGCCCCCCATTGGGACTTGGCCGATGAGCAGTTCTTC; clone_size: .; d_call: .; j_call: TRBJ2-1; v_call: TRBV20-1
cdr3_aa: CASSHSDEQFF; cdr3_nt: TGCGCCAGCAGCCATAGCGATGAGCAGTTCTTC; clone_size: .; d_call: .; j_call: TRBJ2-1; v_call: TRBV4-1